These 5 T cell receptor beta chains were sequenced from one sample in a study of stem cell transplantation in POMP-related autoinflammatory disease. The protocol was immunoSEQ multiplex PCR, while the TCRdb copy is restricted to in-frame clones and leaves out a portion. The profile covers 6,500 to 10,000 clones, with 88% appearing a single time and 13% taken by the ten largest. Sequenced material: CD8+ T cells from PBMCs, taken after stem cell transplantation. These receptors were obtained from a human patient with POMP-related autoinflammation and immune dysregulation (PRAID). Some T cells may be provided by the graft donor.

The chain links TRBV10-1 to TRBJ2-1, with 7 bases lining up with TRBD2. The CDR3 has 14 amino acids. The J segment lost 6 bases and the V segment lost 1 base, leaving 3 bases of the junction unmatched. Germline V lookup: CDR1 WNHNN, CDR2 SYGVQD (reference sequence). The CDR3 sequence is CASSEFPSGNEQFF. CDR3 nucleotides: TGCGCCAGCAGTGAGTTCCCTAGCGGCAATGAGCAGTTCTTC.

The chain recombines TRBV2 with TRBJ2-3; tentatively, D is TRBD2 (7 bases). CDR3 length: 16 amino acids. CDR1 is SNHLY and CDR2 is FYNNEI in the germline V gene. Trimming stripped 6 bases from V and 3 bases from J, with 19 bases between. CDR3 sequence (DNA): TGTGCCAGCAGGGCTACAGGGTGGCGGGGGACAGATACGCAGTATTTT. Protein product: CASRATGWRGTDTQYF. The full variable domain, rest sourced from reference TRBV2 and TRBJ2-3, is EPEVTQTPSHQVTQMGQEVILRCVPISNHLYFYWYRQILGQKVEFLVSFYNNEISEKSEIFDDQFSVERPDGSNFTLKIRSTKLEDSAMYFCASRATGWRGTDTQYFGPGTRLTVL.

This clone was picked up one time. The chain is built from TRBV15 and TRBJ2-1; TRBD2 agrees at 11 bases. Germline values: CDR1 LNHNV, CDR2 YYDKDF (reference sequence). Losses at the gene ends were 3 bases for V and 0 bases for J; bases not matched to a gene: 16. The CDR3 covers 21 residues. CDR3 amino acids: CATSRPLPGLAVTISYNEQFF. The DNA for the CDR3 is TGTGCCACCAGCAGGCCCCTACCGGGACTAGCGGTTACTATCTCCTACAATGAGCAGTTCTTC.

The chain combines TRBV6-5 with TRBJ2-7, with a weak D call TRBD2 (5 bases). Deletions cut 6 bases from V and 1 base from J, with 13 bases between. Germline-derived CDR1 and CDR2 are MNHEY and SVGAGI. The CDR3 is 14 amino acids. This CDR3 reads CASRGSGNSYEQYF. CDR3 sequence (DNA): TGTGCCAGCAGGGGGAGCGGAAATTCCTACGAGCAGTACTTC.

The rearrangement joins TRBV5-5 to TRBJ1-1; no reliable D call. This CDR3 contains 14 residues. Trimming left V 2 bases short and J 4 bases short, with 12 bases between. Germline assignment: CDR1 SGHKS and CDR2 YYEKEE (reference sequence). The CDR3: CASSFPGQITEAFF. For the CDR3, the DNA is TGTGCCAGCAGCTTCCCCGGGCAGATCACTGAAGCTTTCTTT.